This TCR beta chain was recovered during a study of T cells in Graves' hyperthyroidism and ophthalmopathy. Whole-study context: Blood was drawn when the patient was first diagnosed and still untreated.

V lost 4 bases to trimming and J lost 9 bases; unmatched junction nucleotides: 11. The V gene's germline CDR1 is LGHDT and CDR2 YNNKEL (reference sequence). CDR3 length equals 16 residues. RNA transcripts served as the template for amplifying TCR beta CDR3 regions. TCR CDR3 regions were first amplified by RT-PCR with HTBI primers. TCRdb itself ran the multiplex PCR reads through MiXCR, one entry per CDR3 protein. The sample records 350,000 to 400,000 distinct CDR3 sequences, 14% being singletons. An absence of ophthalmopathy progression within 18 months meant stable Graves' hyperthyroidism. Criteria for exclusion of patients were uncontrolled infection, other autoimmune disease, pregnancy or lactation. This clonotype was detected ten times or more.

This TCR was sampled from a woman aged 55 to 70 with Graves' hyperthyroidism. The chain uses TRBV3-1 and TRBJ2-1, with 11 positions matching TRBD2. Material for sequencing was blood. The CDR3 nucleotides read TGTGCCAGCAGCCCGCCTGGACTAGCGGGTGACATTGAGCAGTTCTTC. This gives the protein CASSPPGLAGDIEQFF.